This T cell receptor beta chain came from a study of cytomegalovirus exposure and HLA in healthy donors. Findings and limits, study-wide: Investigators reported around 150 TCR beta chains as tied to cytomegalovirus. Across donors, most TCRs were seen rarely, yet some public ones were widespread.

This clone was detected only once. Its antigen is currently unknown. The protocol was immunoSEQ multiplex PCR, while the TCRdb copy is restricted to in-frame clones and leaves out a portion. This table holds 50,000 to 70,000 clones, over 85% found once. V shed 4 bases and J 9 bases; nucleotides not matched to a gene: 8. Per the germline V gene, CDR1 is MRHNA and CDR2 is SNTAGT. The CDR3 sequence is 15 residues long. The chain has TRBV6-4 and TRBJ2-1, with TRBD2 identical over 11 bases. The clonotype comes from a woman younger than 35 in good health and CMV-seropositive. The sample consisted of PBMCs. Here the CDR3 DNA reads TGTGCCAGCAGTGTTAGCGGGGGGGCCAACGGTGAGCAGTTCTTC. Translation: CASSVSGGANGEQFF.